The rows below give T cell receptor beta chains drawn from one sample of a study of identical twins. MiXCR, run by TCRdb on the 5' RACE reads, gives a single entry per CDR3 protein. Here the sample spans around 1.7 million distinct CDR3 sequences, about 30% being singletons. Input material: cord blood. These receptors all stem from a newborn girl in good health. Both conserved end residues are part of each CDR3. Each record gives: J gene, V gene, clone size, D gene, CDR3 DNA, CDR3 protein. The D gene is left open where the match is weak. Expanded clones get a size class; other rows say once, few or many, or leave the size out.

TRBJ2-1	TRBV5-6	NA	NA	TGTGCCAGCAGCCGGTACCAGCACAATGAGCAGTTCTTC	CASSRYQHNEQFF
TRBJ1-2	TRBV5-1	many	NA	TGCGCCAGCAGCTTGGACGGCAGAACTAACTATGGCTACACCTTC	CASSLDGRTNYGYTF
TRBJ2-5	TRBV7-2	many	TRBD2	TGTGCCAGCAGCTTCGGACTAGCGCAAGAGACCCAGTACTTC	CASSFGLAQETQYF
TRBJ2-1	TRBV20-1	NA	TRBD2	TGCAGTGCTAGGTCCAGCGGGATCCGCAATGAGCAGTTCTTC	CSARSSGIRNEQFF
TRBJ2-7	TRBV2	NA	TRBD1	TGTGCCAGCAGTGGACCGGGACAGGGGGCATCAGCCTCCTACAATGAGCAGTACTTC	CASSGPGQGASASYNEQYF
TRBJ2-7	TRBV7-9	many	NA	TGTGCCAGCAGCCTAACAGGGATCTTCGACGAGCAGTACTTC	CASSLTGIFDEQYF
TRBJ2-2	TRBV13	few	TRBD2	TGTGCCAGCAGCTTTGCTAGCGGGAGGGCCGGAACCGGGGAGCTGTTTTTT	CASSFASGRAGTGELFF
TRBJ2-7	TRBV7-9	few	NA	TGTGCCAGCAGCCCTCCTAGCGTCCTTTACGAGCAGTACTTC	CASSPPSVLYEQYF
TRBJ1-6	TRBV21-1	few	NA	TGTGCCAGCAGCAACATACAAAGCTCCTATAATTCACCCCTCCACTTT	CASSNIQSSYNSPLHF
TRBJ2-3	TRBV4-1	NA	TRBD2	TGCGCCAGCAGCCACGGGACTAGGATAAGCACAGATACGCAGTATTTT	CASSHGTRISTDTQYF
TRBJ1-1	TRBV20-1	NA	NA	TGCAGTGCTAGAGATGTGGCAGGGATGGTCACTGAAGCTTTCTTT	CSARDVAGMVTEAFF
TRBJ2-7	TRBV15	NA	NA	TGTGCCACCAGCAGAGATCAAGTTTACGAGCAGTACTTC	CATSRDQVYEQYF
TRBJ2-2	TRBV20-1	NA	TRBD1	TGCAGTGCGGTCAGGGGGGGGGAGCTGTTTTTT	CSAVRGGELFF
TRBJ1-4	TRBV10-3	many	TRBD1	TGTGCCATCAGGGGGACAGGAGATGAAAAACTGTTTTTT	CAIRGTGDEKLFF
TRBJ1-5	TRBV12-3/TRBV12-4	once	NA	TGTGCCAGCACCCCGACAGCCAGGGGAGGTCAGCCCCAGCATTTT	CASTPTARGGQPQHF
TRBJ2-5	TRBV2	NA	NA	TGTGCCAGCGGTGAGGGGGGGAAGGGGACCCAGTACTTC	CASGEGGKGTQYF
TRBJ2-5	TRBV19	few	TRBD1	TGTGCCAGTAGTGCGACAGGGCCAGAGACCCAGTACTTC	CASSATGPETQYF
TRBJ1-2	TRBV7-2	many	NA	TGTGCCAGCAGCTCTGGGGCAGGAAACTATGGCTACACCTTC	CASSSGAGNYGYTF
TRBJ2-1	TRBV18	NA	NA	TGTGCCAGCTCCCTAGGGGCTTACGATGAGCAGTTCTTC	CASSLGAYDEQFF
TRBJ1-2	TRBV7-9	NA	NA	TGTGCCAGCAGCTTAGCGCAAGGCATTCTCACTAACTATGGCTACACCTTC	CASSLAQGILTNYGYTF
TRBJ2-3	TRBV18	NA	TRBD2	TGTGCCAGCTCGCCACTAGGGACTAGCGGGGCGAAGAGGACAGATACGCAGTATTTT	CASSPLGTSGAKRTDTQYF
TRBJ2-1	TRBV2	NA	TRBD1	TGTGCCAGCAGCGGGACAGCCTCAACCTACAATGAGCAGTTCTTC	CASSGTASTYNEQFF
TRBJ2-1	TRBV27	few	TRBD2	TGTGCCAGCAGTTTATACCCTAGCGGGAATGAGCAGTTCTTC	CASSLYPSGNEQFF
TRBJ2-3	TRBV7-8	few	TRBD2	TGTGCCAGCAGCTTCATTGTAGCGGGGGACACAGATACGCAGTATTTT	CASSFIVAGDTDTQYF
TRBJ1-3	TRBV20-1	NA	NA	TGCAGTGCTAGAGATCTCCGGATGGGAAACACCATATATTTT	CSARDLRMGNTIYF
TRBJ1-6	TRBV4-2	NA	NA	TGTGCCAGCAGCCAAGATCGACACGGCGGGTTGCCCCTCCACTTT	CASSQDRHGGLPLHF
TRBJ2-4	TRBV5-1	few	NA	TGCGCCAGCAGCTTGGGGGACTACATTCAGTACTTC	CASSLGDYIQYF
TRBJ2-1	TRBV20-1	NA	TRBD2	TGCAGTGCTCCCCGGGGACTAGGACACAATGAGCAGTTCTTC	CSAPRGLGHNEQFF
TRBJ1-1	TRBV18	NA	NA	TGTGCCAGCTCACCGAACCAGGGAGTGAACACTGAAGCTTTCTTT	CASSPNQGVNTEAFF
TRBJ1-5	TRBV20-1	NA	TRBD1	TGCAGTGCTAGAGATTCCGGACAGGGGGGCAATCAGCCCCAGCATTTT	CSARDSGQGGNQPQHF
TRBJ2-3	TRBV9	NA	NA	TGTGCCAGCAGCGTAGTCGGGCGGTCCCCCCTAATCACAGATACGCAGTATTTT	CASSVVGRSPLITDTQYF